This T cell receptor beta chain was recorded in a study of lymphopenia after photon versus proton radiotherapy. General study results and limits: Better survival with proton therapy was suggested as possible, not demonstrated. Proton therapy kept repertoires fairly stable, unlike photons, which gained effector/memory cells. After lymphocyte nadir, photon-treated repertoires showed oligoclonal expansion, especially CD8+ Temra.

Method: immunoSEQ multiplex PCR; TCRdb's copy keeps in-frame clones and lacks some. The table includes 150,000 to 200,000 clones, approximately 86% detected once. Germline assignment: CDR1 MNHEY and CDR2 SVGAGI. This CDR3 is built from 13 residues. Between the trimmed V and J ends, which lost 2 bases and 1 base, there was a span of 5 bases. Worth noting for this clone: The antigen remains unidentified.

The sequencing here drew on peripheral blood, taken from a patient treated with photon-based radiotherapy. The clonotype originates from a man over 45 with gastric cancer. The chain employs TRBV6-5 and TRBJ2-5, with D hard to call. DNA of the CDR3: TGTGCCAGCAGTTACGGTCGCCAAGAGACCCAGTACTTC. Translation: CASSYGRQETQYF.